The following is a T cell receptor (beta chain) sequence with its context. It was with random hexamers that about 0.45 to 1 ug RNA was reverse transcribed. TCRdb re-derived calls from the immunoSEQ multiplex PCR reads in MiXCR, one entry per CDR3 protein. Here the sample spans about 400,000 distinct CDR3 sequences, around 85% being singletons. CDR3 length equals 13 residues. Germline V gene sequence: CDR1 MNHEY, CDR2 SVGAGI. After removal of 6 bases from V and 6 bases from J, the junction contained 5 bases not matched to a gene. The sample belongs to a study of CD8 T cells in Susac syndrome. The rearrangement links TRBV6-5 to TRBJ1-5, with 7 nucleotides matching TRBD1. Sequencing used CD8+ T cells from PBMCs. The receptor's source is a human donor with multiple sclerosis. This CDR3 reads CASSPGQVQPQHF. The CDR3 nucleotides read TGTGCCAGCAGCCCTGGACAGGTTCAGCCCCAGCATTTT.